The rows below give T cell receptor beta chains drawn from one sample of a study of liver allograft versus peripheral blood T cells. TCRdb fed the reads into MiXCR, producing one record per CDR3 protein. The table shows 10,000 or so distinct CDR3 sequences, with around 20% occurring only once. The receptors come from a human patient who had a liver transplant. Some of these T cells may belong to the graft donor. Each CDR3 is given with its conserved first and last residue. The D gene is left open where the match is weak. Only part of the rows carry a size: once, few, many, or a class if the clone is expanded.

J gene,clone size,D gene,V gene,CDR3 protein,CDR3 DNA
TRBJ1-1,few,NA,TRBV5-4,CASREGALNTEAFF,TGTGCCAGCAGGGAAGGGGCTCTGAACACTGAAGCTTTCTTT
TRBJ1-5,NA,NA,TRBV6-6,CASSWGGGRSQHF,TGTGCCAGCAGCTGGGGGGGGGGAAGGTCCCAGCATTTT
TRBJ1-5,NA,NA,TRBV6-2/TRBV6-3,CASSFRRGDQPQHF,TGTGCCAGCAGTTTCCGGAGGGGGGATCAGCCCCAGCATTTT
TRBJ1-1,medium-sized,NA,TRBV29-1,CSVEGQPNTEAFF,TGCAGCGTTGAAGGACAGCCGAACACTGAAGCTTTCTTT
TRBJ2-2,NA,NA,TRBV29-1,CSGRSTGELFF,TGCAGCGGACGATCCACCGGGGAGCTGTTTTTT
TRBJ1-1,many,NA,TRBV6-2/TRBV6-3,CASSPDRSPVMNTEAFF,TGTGCCAGCAGTCCTGACAGGTCACCCGTCATGAACACTGAAGCTTTCTTT
TRBJ1-1,NA,NA,TRBV20-1,CSAPDSRDTEAFF,TGCAGTGCCCCAGATTCGCGGGACACTGAAGCTTTCTTT
TRBJ1-4,NA,NA,TRBV20-1,CSAGGVGAGEKLFF,TGCAGTGCTGGGGGGGTAGGGGCAGGTGAAAAACTGTTTTTT
TRBJ1-5,many,TRBD1,TRBV18,CASSLGTGMSQPQHF,TGTGCCAGCTCACTCGGGACAGGGATGAGTCAGCCCCAGCATTTT
TRBJ2-3,few,NA,TRBV29-1,CSVGGLPSDTQYF,TGCAGCGTTGGGGGCCTTCCCTCAGATACGCAGTATTTT
TRBJ1-1,medium-sized,TRBD1,TRBV6-1,CASSVSGTVNTEAFF,TGTGCCAGCAGTGTCTCCGGGACAGTGAACACTGAAGCTTTCTTT
TRBJ1-5,NA,NA,TRBV12-3/TRBV12-4,CASSLAGGGQPQHF,TGTGCCAGCAGTTTGGCGGGGGGAGGGCAGCCCCAGCATTTT
TRBJ2-7,medium-sized,TRBD1,TRBV18,CASSPLGPIGQGAREQYF,TGTGCCAGCTCACCATTGGGGCCGATCGGACAGGGGGCGCGGGAGCAGTACTTC
TRBJ2-7,medium-sized,NA,TRBV6-1,CASTEGGTNYEQYF,TGTGCCAGCACCGAAGGCGGGACCAACTACGAGCAGTACTTC
TRBJ1-6,NA,TRBD1,TRBV19,CASTVSGQGPYNSPLHF,TGTGCCAGTACAGTGTCGGGACAGGGCCCCTATAATTCACCCCTCCACTTT
TRBJ1-2,many,NA,TRBV14,CASSQRGLGGYTF,TGTGCCAGCAGCCAACGGGGGCTAGGTGGCTACACCTTC
TRBJ1-2,medium-sized,NA,TRBV10-3,CAISERRLGSYGYTF,TGTGCCATCAGTGAGCGCCGGTTAGGGAGCTATGGCTACACCTTC
TRBJ2-3,few,NA,TRBV6-1,CASSEGVAAHTQYF,TGTGCCAGCAGTGAAGGGGTAGCCGCCCATACGCAGTATTTT
TRBJ1-4,many,TRBD1,TRBV30,CAWHRDSLPEKLFF,TGTGCCTGGCACCGGGACAGCCTTCCTGAAAAACTGTTTTTT
TRBJ1-3,NA,NA,TRBV6-5,CASSYSGPITGNTIYF,TGTGCCAGCAGTTACTCTGGCCCAATTACTGGAAACACCATATATTTT
TRBJ1-2,medium-sized,TRBD1,TRBV18,CASSLIGQAARYNYGYTF,TGTGCCAGCTCACTCATCGGACAGGCCGCAAGATATAACTATGGCTACACCTTC
TRBJ1-3,NA,NA,TRBV27,CASRSGTTSGNTIYF,TGTGCCAGCAGATCCGGGACAACCTCTGGAAACACCATATATTTT
TRBJ2-7,NA,NA,TRBV7-9,CASSQEDRYEQYF,TGTGCCAGCAGCCAAGAGGACCGCTACGAGCAGTACTTC
TRBJ1-5,many,NA,TRBV6-2/TRBV6-3,CASSPDTRRYSNQPQHF,TGTGCCAGCAGTCCGGACACGAGGAGGTATAGCAATCAGCCCCAGCATTTT
TRBJ2-7,medium-sized,NA,TRBV19,CASSIDRGPTYEQYF,TGTGCCAGTAGTATAGATCGGGGGCCAACCTACGAGCAGTACTTC
TRBJ1-1,medium-sized,TRBD1,TRBV6-5,CASSFRGLMNTEAFF,TGTGCCAGCAGTTTCAGGGGGCTTATGAACACTGAAGCTTTCTTT
TRBJ1-1,NA,NA,TRBV7-3,CASSLRGGDGLGAFF,TGTGCCAGCAGCTTAAGGGGGGGCGATGGGTTAGGAGCTTTCTTT
TRBJ1-1,NA,TRBD1,TRBV7-2,CASSLMGQGKTEAFF,TGTGCCAGCAGCTTAATGGGACAGGGGAAAACTGAAGCTTTCTTT
TRBJ2-4,few,NA,TRBV19,CASRQSGDIQYF,TGTGCCAGTAGACAGTCCGGGGACATTCAGTACTTC
TRBJ1-3,few,TRBD1,TRBV20-1,CSAQDRAGNTIYF,TGCAGTGCTCAAGACAGGGCCGGAAACACCATATATTTT
TRBJ1-1,medium-sized,TRBD1,TRBV24-1,CATSDRRGTEAFF,TGTGCCACCAGTGATCGCAGGGGGACTGAAGCTTTCTTT
TRBJ2-7,few,NA,TRBV6-2/TRBV6-3,CASKDGGSAYEQYF,TGTGCCAGCAAAGATGGGGGATCAGCCTACGAGCAGTACTTC
TRBJ1-3,few,NA,TRBV7-9,CASSPQGTTGNTIYF,TGTGCCAGCAGCCCCCAGGGAACGACTGGAAACACCATATATTTT
TRBJ1-1,medium-sized,NA,TRBV18,CASSPRVREGAFF,TGTGCCAGCTCACCACGGGTGAGGGAAGGCGCTTTCTTT
TRBJ2-7,many,NA,TRBV15,CATSRDKGGLSYEQYF,TGTGCCACCAGCAGAGATAAGGGGGGGTTGTCCTACGAGCAGTACTTC
TRBJ2-7,NA,TRBD1,TRBV19,CASSSGQGGSYEQYF,TGTGCCAGTAGTTCAGGACAGGGGGGATCCTACGAGCAGTACTTC
TRBJ2-7,few,NA,TRBV6-1,CASTAANSYEQYF,TGTGCCAGCACGGCGGCTAACTCCTACGAGCAGTACTTC
TRBJ1-1,few,NA,TRBV7-2,CASSATGTAFF,TGTGCCAGCAGCGCCACAGGTACGGCTTTCTTT
TRBJ1-2,many,TRBD1,TRBV6-5,CASSQGQGSIYGYTF,TGTGCCAGCAGCCAGGGACAGGGAAGTATCTATGGCTACACCTTC
TRBJ2-3,few,NA,TRBV11-1,CASSLSGTPDTQYF,TGTGCCAGCAGCTTAAGTGGGACCCCAGATACGCAGTATTTT
TRBJ1-2,few,TRBD1,TRBV5-5,CASSFFGTGYGYTF,TGTGCCAGCAGCTTCTTTGGGACAGGTTATGGCTACACCTTC
TRBJ1-2,medium-sized,NA,TRBV6-5,CASRNQGGYTF,TGTGCCAGCAGAAACCAGGGGGGCTACACCTTC
TRBJ1-4,many,NA,TRBV5-6,CASSLGGAREKLFF,TGTGCCAGCAGCTTGGGGGGGGCTCGAGAAAAACTGTTTTTT
TRBJ2-7,many,TRBD2,TRBV6-2/TRBV6-3,CASSYSPSSGSFYEQYF,TGTGCCAGCAGTTACTCCCCCTCTAGCGGGAGCTTCTACGAGCAGTACTTC
TRBJ1-4,medium-sized,NA,TRBV18,CASSPLRRVGEEVEKLFF,TGTGCCAGCTCACCATTGCGCAGGGTCGGGGAAGAAGTGGAAAAACTGTTTTTT
TRBJ1-1,few,NA,TRBV7-9,CASSSTGTEAFF,TGTGCCAGCAGCTCGACTGGGACTGAAGCTTTCTTT
TRBJ1-2,NA,NA,TRBV7-3,CASSLQVGDGYTF,TGTGCCAGCAGCTTACAAGTGGGGGATGGCTACACCTTC
TRBJ1-1,few,NA,TRBV30,CAWESGGTEAFF,TGTGCCTGGGAGTCGGGGGGTACTGAAGCTTTCTTT
TRBJ1-5,NA,NA,TRBV6-5,CASTRSRGSNQPQHF,TGTGCCAGCACCCGATCTCGGGGGAGCAATCAGCCCCAGCATTTT
TRBJ1-1,medium-sized,NA,TRBV5-6,CASSLVGRGYAEAFF,TGTGCCAGCAGCTTGGTTGGCAGGGGTTACGCTGAAGCTTTCTTT
TRBJ1-1,medium-sized,NA,TRBV18,CASSPRTENTEAFF,TGTGCCAGCTCACCAAGAACAGAGAACACTGAAGCTTTCTTT
TRBJ2-2,few,NA,TRBV6-2/TRBV6-3,CASRARGSENGELFF,TGTGCCAGCAGGGCAAGGGGCAGTGAGAACGGGGAGCTGTTTTTT
TRBJ1-1,medium-sized,TRBD1,TRBV18,CASSLETGIAFF,TGTGCCAGCTCACTGGAGACAGGGATAGCTTTCTTT
TRBJ1-1,medium-sized,NA,TRBV6-1,CASNLSLDTEAFF,TGTGCCAGCAACCTCTCCCTGGACACTGAAGCTTTCTTT
TRBJ1-1,medium-sized,TRBD1,TRBV6-5,CASSYSSPDRGEAFF,TGTGCCAGCAGTTACTCGAGCCCTGACAGGGGTGAAGCTTTCTTT